One and the same sample provided the 9 T cell receptor beta chains below, sequenced in a study of T cell responses to AZD1222 COVID-19 vaccine. Generated by immunoSEQ multiplex PCR, the TCRdb table keeps only in-frame clones and is missing some. The table lists more than 120,000 clones, roughly nine tenths of them singletons. The specimen was peripheral blood, collected 28 days after the second AZD1222 dose. These receptors came from an adult who received the AZD1222 COVID-19 vaccine.

This chain connects TRBV28 to TRBJ2-6; D may be TRBD2 (5 bases). Germline values: CDR1 MDHEN, CDR2 SYDVKM. Trimming stripped 4 bases from V and 4 bases from J, with 8 bases between. This CDR3 spans 14 amino acids. DNA of the CDR3: TGTGCCAGCAGTTCAGCGGTCGGGGCCAACGTCCTGACTTTC. Translated, it gives CASSSAVGANVLTF.

V and J are TRBV27 and TRBJ1-5; D remains ambiguous. This CDR3 spans 14 amino acids. V gave up 2 bases and J gave up 5 bases, with 10 bases separating them. The V gene's germline CDR1 is MNHEY and CDR2 SMNVEV (reference sequence). CDR3 loop: CASSLKPGDQPQHF. CDR3 coding DNA: TGTGCCAGCAGTTTAAAGCCTGGGGATCAGCCCCAGCATTTT.

The chain uses TRBV6-5 and TRBJ1-5; 7 nucleotides agree with TRBD1. Trimming removed 10 bases from V and 7 bases from J; junction bases left unmatched: 7. CDR3 length: 12 amino acids. From germline, CDR1 is MNHEY and CDR2 SVGAGI. The CDR3 is CATRQGLQPQHF. The CDR3 DNA reads TGTGCCACTAGACAGGGTTTACAGCCCCAGCATTTT.

This clone appeared once. This sequence joins TRBV6-2 or TRBV6-3 and TRBJ2-1, with D possibly being TRBD2 (6 bases). The CDR3 loop spans 15 amino acids. V dropped 3 bases and J dropped 6 bases, with 15 bases sitting between them. Germline V gives CDR1 MNHEY, CDR2 SVGEGT. Here the CDR3 reads CASSYSGLRPNEQFF. In DNA form, the CDR3 reads TGTGCCAGCAGTTATAGCGGCTTGAGGCCCAATGAGCAGTTCTTC.

The chain has TRBV4-1 and TRBJ2-1; D possibly matches TRBD1 or TRBD2 (5 bases each). V shed 4 bases and J shed 8 bases, with 15 bases lying between them. The germline V gene has CDR1 MGHRA and CDR2 YSYEKL. CDR3 length equals 14 residues. CDR3 amino acids: CASSPGRTGYEQFF. DNA for the CDR3: TGCGCCAGCAGCCCGGGACGGACGGGCTATGAGCAGTTCTTC.

The V call is TRBV29-1, the J call TRBJ1-1; maybe TRBD1 (6 bases). The germline V gene has CDR1 SQVTM and CDR2 ANQGSEA. Trimming shortened V by 6 bases and J by 3 bases, and 14 bases separated the two germline ends. The CDR3 is 13 residues long. CDR3 residues: CSVGGHIDTEAFF. The CDR3, as DNA: TGCAGCGTGGGGGGACACATTGACACTGAAGCTTTCTTT.

The V call is TRBV18, the J call TRBJ1-2; perhaps TRBD1 as D (5 bases). The CDR3 is made up of 16 amino acids. Trimming pared 3 bases from V and 8 bases from J, leaving 22 bases between. CDR1 is KGHSH and CDR2 is LQKENI in the germline V gene. CDR3 region: CASSPNHGGSTGGYTF. Written as DNA, the CDR3 is TGTGCCAGCTCACCTAACCACGGGGGAAGTACAGGAGGCTACACCTTC.

The chain recombines TRBV29-1 with TRBJ1-1; D may be TRBD1 (6 bases). V was shortened by 7 bases and J by 5 bases, with 14 bases between the two germline ends. The CDR3 has 12 amino acids. Germline CDR1 SQVTM, CDR2 ANQGSEA. In nucleotides, the CDR3 is TGCAGCGCGCTGACAGGAAGGACTGAAGCTTTCTTT. Amino acids: CSALTGRTEAFF.

The chain recombines TRBV30 with TRBJ2-3; D may be TRBD2 (5 bases). V was clipped by 5 bases and J by 1 base, with 13 bases between them. This CDR3 comprises 14 residues. Per the germline V gene, CDR1 is GTSNPN and CDR2 is SVGIG (reference sequence). CDR3 in DNA: TGTGCCTGGTTTGCGGGCCTGGGCACAGATACGCAGTATTTT. This encodes CAWFAGLGTDTQYF.